This record covers a single T cell receptor (beta chain). An end of the junction differs from the germline gene, which may be a read error. This entry is derived from a study of CD8+CD57+ T cells in acquired aplastic anemia. Background on the study: The mean DNA yield obtained from sorted CD4+ and CD8+ cells came to 3.2 ug.

TCR beta VDJ combinations and CDR3 sequences were profiled from genomic DNA. In TCRdb, the reads were re-called with MiXCR into one record per CDR3 protein. The table shows some 120,000 distinct CDR3 sequences, with 40% occurring only once. It was patients with CD8+CD57+ cell expansion by flow cytometry who were chosen for sequencing. Severe acquired aplastic anemia was diagnosed in all patients. Patients had undergone no therapy by the time their blood was sampled. Germline lookup yields CDR1 PRHDT and CDR2 FYEKMQ (reference sequence). This CDR3 spans 14 amino acids. Sequencing input: sorted CD4+, CD8+, or CD8+CD57+ T cells (not recorded which) from PBMCs. The chain recombines TRBV13 with TRBJ1-1, with D possibly TRBD1 on 6 matching bases. This TCR derives from a human donor with aplastic anemia. Here the CDR3 DNA reads TGTGCCAGCAGCCTGTATCAGGGGAACGCTGAAGCTTTCTTT. It is translated as CASSLYQGNAEAFF.